A selection of T cell receptor beta chains follows, all from one sample in a study of T cell responses to AZD1222 COVID-19 vaccine. Only in-frame clones appear in the TCRdb table, and some are missing; sequencing was by immunoSEQ multiplex PCR. The repertoire holds 160,000 or so clones, 90% to 95% seen once, with about 3% in the top ten. Here the sequenced sample was peripheral blood, taken on day 0 of AZD1222 vaccination. All receptors come from an adult in good health. Each CDR3 is given with its conserved first and last residue. D genes are given only for firm matches. The size entry is marked missing in some rows and otherwise reads once, few, many or a size class.

d_call: -; v_call: TRBV3-1/TRBV3-2; clone_size: once; j_call: TRBJ2-5; cdr3_nt: TGTGCCAGCAGCCACGGAGGGCGTTTCCAAGAGACCCAGTACTTC; cdr3_aa: CASSHGGRFQETQYF
d_call: -; v_call: TRBV19; clone_size: -; j_call: TRBJ1-6; cdr3_nt: TGTGCCAGTAGTGCCGGGACGTCCTCGGTTTGGAATTCACCCCTCCACTTT; cdr3_aa: CASSAGTSSVWNSPLHF
d_call: -; v_call: TRBV5-6; clone_size: -; j_call: TRBJ2-5; cdr3_nt: TGTGCCAGCAGCTTGCACGGGATGGGGACCCAGTACTTC; cdr3_aa: CASSLHGMGTQYF
d_call: TRBD1; v_call: TRBV7-9; clone_size: -; j_call: TRBJ1-1; cdr3_nt: TGTGCCAGCAGCTCGCCGGGACAGCAGAACACTGAAGCTTTCTTT; cdr3_aa: CASSSPGQQNTEAFF
d_call: -; v_call: TRBV20-1; clone_size: -; j_call: TRBJ1-2; cdr3_nt: TGCAGTGCTAGTGTGGCCTCTTATGGCTACACCTTC; cdr3_aa: CSASVASYGYTF
d_call: -; v_call: TRBV6-6; clone_size: once; j_call: TRBJ1-5; cdr3_nt: TGTGCCAGCAGTTACTTGGGGGTTCAGCCCCAGCATTTT; cdr3_aa: CASSYLGVQPQHF
d_call: TRBD1; v_call: TRBV18; clone_size: -; j_call: TRBJ2-7; cdr3_nt: TGTGCCAGCTCACCACCTGGACAGGTCTACGAGCAGTACTTC; cdr3_aa: CASSPPGQVYEQYF
d_call: -; v_call: TRBV27; clone_size: -; j_call: TRBJ1-3; cdr3_nt: TGTGCCAGCAGTTTCCGCTCTGGAAACACCATATATTTT; cdr3_aa: CASSFRSGNTIYF
d_call: TRBD2; v_call: TRBV2; clone_size: -; j_call: TRBJ2-7; cdr3_nt: TGTGCCAGCAGTGATCTGGGACTAGCGGTCTACGAGCAGTACTTC; cdr3_aa: CASSDLGLAVYEQYF
d_call: -; v_call: TRBV9; clone_size: -; j_call: TRBJ2-1; cdr3_nt: TGTGCCAGCAGCGTAATAAGTCCCCCCAATGAGCAGTTCTTC; cdr3_aa: CASSVISPPNEQFF
d_call: -; v_call: TRBV2; clone_size: -; j_call: TRBJ1-5; cdr3_nt: TGTGCCAGCAGTGGATGGGGTCTCGAGCTGTGGGGGCCCCAGCATTTT; cdr3_aa: CASSGWGLELWGPQHF
d_call: -; v_call: TRBV6-1; clone_size: -; j_call: TRBJ1-1; cdr3_nt: TGTGCCAGCAGTGAGGCTTGGACGGGGAACACTGAAGCTTTCTTT; cdr3_aa: CASSEAWTGNTEAFF
d_call: TRBD1; v_call: TRBV5-4; clone_size: -; j_call: TRBJ2-1; cdr3_nt: TGTGCCAGCAGCCCAAGGACAGGGCTTGAGCAGTTCTTC; cdr3_aa: CASSPRTGLEQFF
d_call: -; v_call: TRBV30; clone_size: once; j_call: TRBJ1-2; cdr3_nt: TGTGCCTGGATTGGGGGGGCAGGGCCTTATGGCTACACCTTC; cdr3_aa: CAWIGGAGPYGYTF
d_call: -; v_call: TRBV3-1/TRBV3-2; clone_size: few; j_call: TRBJ1-1; cdr3_nt: TGTGCCAGCAGCCAAGATGATCGGACTGAAGCTTTCTTT; cdr3_aa: CASSQDDRTEAFF